This entry lists 19 T cell receptor beta chains sequenced from one sample in a study of blood T cell repertoires in COVID-19. Clones were read by immunoSEQ multiplex PCR, and TCRdb kept only the in-frame ones, dropping some. The repertoire holds a few hundred thousand clones, with 85% to 90% as singletons. The sample consisted of peripheral blood. Receptors were obtained from a man aged 45-60 years with acute or convalescent COVID-19.

This clone was counted between two and nine times. This chain uses TRBV6-1 with TRBJ1-5; D possibly corresponds to TRBD1 (6 bases). The CDR3 consists of 11 residues. The germline CDR1 and CDR2 sequences are MNHNS and SASEGT. V was pared by 3 bases and J by 11 bases, with 8 bases between. The CDR3 bases are TGTGCCAGCAGTGAGGACAGTGCCCAGCATTTT. Its protein is CASSEDSAQHF.

The chain employs TRBV2 and TRBJ1-6; 9 positions match TRBD1. J was trimmed by 6 bases and V by 8 bases; bases with no gene match: 5. The CDR3 has 14 amino acids. Germline CDR1 reads SNHLY; CDR2 reads FYNNEI. CDR3 in DNA: TGTGCCAGCGGGGACAGGGTGTCTAATTCACCCCTCCACTTT. This sequence encodes CASGDRVSNSPLHF.

The gene calls are TRBV3-1 (or the pseudogene TRBV3-2) and TRBJ1-2, with D uncertain. V lost 5 bases to trimming and J lost 3 bases, with 13 bases between them. Germline V gives CDR1 LGHDT, CDR2 YNNKEL (reference sequence). CDR3 size: 14 residues. The CDR3 reads CASSSSPPDYGYTF. The CDR3 DNA reads as TGTGCCAGCAGCTCTTCCCCTCCTGACTATGGCTACACCTTC.

The chain combines TRBV9 with TRBJ1-2; TRBD1 agrees at 8 bases. The germline V gene has CDR1 SGDLS and CDR2 YYNGEE. J gave up 0 bases and V 5 bases, and 12 bases lay outside the gene matches. CDR3 length: 17 amino acids. The chain's CDR3 is CASRLIRTGFANYGYTF. In nucleotides, the CDR3 is TGTGCCAGCAGGTTGATACGGACAGGGTTCGCTAACTATGGCTACACCTTC.

The J gene is TRBJ2-1, the V gene TRBV9; TRBD2 matches at 9 bases. This CDR3 is 18 amino acids long. Losses at the gene ends were 0 bases for V and 4 bases for J; bases not matched to a gene: 11. CDR1 is SGDLS, CDR2 YYNGEE, per germline. The CDR3 coding sequence is TGTGCCAGCAGCGTAGAGGGTAAGCTAGCGGGGACTTACAATGAGCAGTTCTTC. Amino acids: CASSVEGKLAGTYNEQFF.

This chain connects TRBV4-1 to TRBJ2-2, with 8 bases matching TRBD2. Germline lookup yields CDR1 MGHRA and CDR2 YSYEKL. V gave up 4 bases and J gave up 5 bases; unmatched junction bases: 12. The CDR3 sequence is 17 residues long. CDR3 nucleotides: TGCGCCAGCAGCCTCCCCCGGGGGGGGTGGGGGACCGGGGAGCTGTTTTTT. Its translation is CASSLPRGGWGTGELFF.

This clone showed up just once. This rearrangement joins TRBV6-1 to TRBJ1-2; TRBD1 matches at 8 bases. CDR3 size: 16 residues. In germline, CDR1 is MNHNS, CDR2 SASEGT. With 2 bases clipped from V and 0 bases from J, the junction kept 5 bases outside the gene matches. CDR3 DNA sequence: TGTGCCAGCAGTGAATCCTCGACAGGGGCTAACTATGGCTACACCTTC. This gives the protein CASSESSTGANYGYTF.

This clone was counted once. This sequence joins TRBV9 and TRBJ1-1; D is ambiguous. Germline assignment: CDR1 SGDLS and CDR2 YYNGEE. CDR3 length: 16 residues. Trimming left V 0 bases short and J 3 bases short, with 15 bases between. CDR3 protein: CASSVASLRSHTEAFF. The CDR3, as DNA: TGTGCCAGCAGCGTAGCCTCCCTCAGGTCTCACACTGAAGCTTTCTTT.

The J gene is TRBJ1-6, the V gene TRBV25-1; 7 nucleotides align to TRBD1. V was pared by 4 bases and J by 8 bases, with 2 bases of the junction left unmatched. The CDR3 has 13 amino acids. Germline V gives CDR1 MGHDK, CDR2 SYGVNS. For the CDR3, the DNA is TGTGCCAGCAGTGCTACAGGGGATTCACCCCTCCACTTT. Protein sequence: CASSATGDSPLHF. The variable domain in full, with the rest retrieved from reference TRBV25-1 and TRBJ1-6, is EADIYQTPRYLVIGTGKKITLECSQTMGHDKMYWYQQDPGMELHLIHYSYGVNSTEKGDLSSESTVSRIRTEHFPLTLESARPSHTSQYLCASSATGDSPLHFGNGTRLTVT.

V is TRBV6-1 and J is TRBJ1-6; weak D call: TRBD1 (5 bases). The germline V gene has CDR1 MNHNS and CDR2 SASEGT. The CDR3 is made up of 12 amino acids. The V and J ends lost 3 bases and 15 bases respectively, with 12 bases between them. DNA for the CDR3: TGTGCCAGCAGTGAGGCGGGGGATCTCCTCCACTTT. Its translation is CASSEAGDLLHF.

The chain recombines TRBV7-2 with TRBJ2-5; 9 nucleotides match TRBD2. The CDR3 loop spans 16 amino acids. The junction had 7 bases not matched to a gene; V was cut back by 0 bases and J by 5 bases. The germline V gene has CDR1 SGHTA and CDR2 FQGNSA. DNA for the CDR3: TGTGCCAGCAGCTTAGCGCTAGCTAGCGGGGTGGAGACCCAGTACTTC. Amino acids: CASSLALASGVETQYF.

The chain has TRBV20-1 and TRBJ2-2, with D uncertain. Germline CDR1 DFQATT, CDR2 SNEGSKA (reference sequence). The CDR3 contains 11 residues. V lost 2 bases and J 8 bases, leaving 6 bases between the germline ends. The CDR3 spells CSARLEGELFF. DNA of the CDR3: TGCAGTGCTAGATTGGAGGGGGAGCTGTTTTTT.

The chain is built from TRBV7-9 and TRBJ1-5; D unclear. This CDR3 comprises 14 residues. Germline CDR1 and CDR2: SEHNR and FQNEAQ (reference sequence). The V end lost 2 bases, the J end lost 6 bases, and 11 bases lay between the germline ends. The CDR3 bases are TGTGCCAGCAGCTTATCGGGAGCGGGTCAGCCCCAGCATTTT. It yields the protein CASSLSGAGQPQHF.

The CDR3 protein is CASSVTGVVYGYTF. The CDR3 region has the DNA TGTGCCAGCAGCGTTACAGGGGTGGTCTATGGCTACACCTTC. V gene TRBV5-5 combines with J gene TRBJ1-2; 7 bases are a match to TRBD1. Germline V lookup: CDR1 SGHKS, CDR2 YYEKEE (reference sequence). The CDR3 runs 14 residues. V trimming: 4 bases; J trimming: 4 bases; junction bases outside the gene matches: 7.

The CDR3 loop is CASSVGQVRFF. In DNA form, the CDR3 reads TGTGCCAGCAGTGTAGGTCAGGTTAGGTTCTTT. The rearrangement uses TRBV2 and TRBJ1-1, with D hard to call. The V gene's germline CDR1 is SNHLY and CDR2 FYNNEI. The CDR3 is 11 amino acids. V shed 4 bases and J shed 14 bases, with 14 bases lying between them. Based on the CDR3 plus reference TRBV2 and TRBJ1-1, the full variable domain is EPEVTQTPSHQVTQMGQEVILRCVPISNHLYFYWYRQILGQKVEFLVSFYNNEISEKSEIFDDQFSVERPDGSNFTLKIRSTKLEDSAMYFCASSVGQVRFFGQGTRLTVV.

V gene TRBV4-1 combines with J gene TRBJ2-7; the match to TRBD1 covers 11 bases. Germline CDR1 reads MGHRA; CDR2 reads YSYEKL. The V and J ends lost 3 bases and 6 bases, in that order; junction bases with no gene match: 7. This CDR3 contains 15 residues. This CDR3 reads CASSHGQGAVGEQYF. The DNA of the CDR3 is TGCGCCAGCAGCCACGGACAGGGGGCTGTTGGCGAGCAGTACTTC.

V is TRBV2 and J is TRBJ2-2, with D tentatively TRBD2 (6 bases). The CDR3 has 16 amino acids. With 5 bases removed from V and 6 bases from J, the gap between germline ends came to 19 bases. The germline CDR1 and CDR2 sequences are SNHLY and FYNNEI. The CDR3 protein is CASSRLGGAGSGELFF. The DNA of the CDR3 is TGTGCCAGCAGTAGGCTGGGCGGGGCTGGGTCCGGGGAGCTGTTTTTT. Complete variable domain (other parts from reference TRBV2 and TRBJ2-2): EPEVTQTPSHQVTQMGQEVILRCVPISNHLYFYWYRQILGQKVEFLVSFYNNEISEKSEIFDDQFSVERPDGSNFTLKIRSTKLEDSAMYFCASSRLGGAGSGELFFGEGSRLTVL.

This clone showed up just a few times. This chain connects TRBV2 to TRBJ1-2, with TRBD1 matching 8 bases. The junction had 7 bases not matched to a gene; V was cut back by 6 bases and J by 4 bases. In germline, CDR1 is SNHLY, CDR2 FYNNEI. The CDR3 totals 14 residues. The CDR3 DNA reads TGTGCCAGCAGGGGACAGGAGGTTTTCTATGGCTACACCTTC. As protein: CASRGQEVFYGYTF. Variable domain in full (rest from reference TRBV2 and TRBJ1-2): EPEVTQTPSHQVTQMGQEVILRCVPISNHLYFYWYRQILGQKVEFLVSFYNNEISEKSEIFDDQFSVERPDGSNFTLKIRSTKLEDSAMYFCASRGQEVFYGYTFGSGTRLTVV.

The chain recombines TRBV14 with TRBJ1-3; weak D call: TRBD1 (5 bases). Germline-derived CDR1 and CDR2 are SGHDN and FVKESK. Between the trimmed V and J ends, which lost 4 bases and 1 base, there was a span of 5 bases. The CDR3 is 13 amino acids. CDR3 nucleotides: TGTGCCAGCAGCCGGACATCTGGAAACACCATATATTTT. Protein: CASSRTSGNTIYF.